The rows below give T cell receptor beta chains drawn from one sample of a study of T cells in Graves' hyperthyroidism and ophthalmopathy. TCRdb fed the multiplex PCR reads into MiXCR, producing one record per CDR3 protein. The data show around 290,000 distinct CDR3 sequences, approximately 14% seen once. Source material: blood. These receptors all come from a woman between 40 and 55 years old with Graves' hyperthyroidism. CDR3s include the opening cysteine and the closing phenylalanine or tryptophan.

17,TRBJ2-7,TRBV5-1,CASSSWTSGNLPYEQYF
14,TRBJ1-1,TRBV10-3,CAISRQGPNTEAFF
13,TRBJ1-1,TRBV20-1,CSARQDRYTEAFF
15,TRBJ2-7,TRBV20-1,CSARDHALVSYEQYF
15,TRBJ2-1,TRBV5-6,CASSLGLAGRIEQFF
15,TRBJ1-4,TRBV9,CASSGGATTNEKLFF
14,TRBJ2-1,TRBV7-9,CASRSGGSYNEQFF
14,TRBJ2-3,TRBV12-3/TRBV12-4,CASSLGRAADTQYF
15,TRBJ1-1,TRBV24-1,CATSAGGVGNTEAFF
12,TRBJ2-5,TRBV12-3/TRBV12-4,CASGWDRETQYF
14,TRBJ2-7,TRBV25-1,CASSAPSGFYEQYF
15,TRBJ2-1,TRBV11-1,CASSLSWAGVGEQFF
13,TRBJ2-1,TRBV19,CASSIDRGGEQFF
15,TRBJ2-3,TRBV27,CASSLWTSGGDTQYF
17,TRBJ2-4,TRBV27,CASRATRLAGAKNIQYF
15,TRBJ2-7,TRBV2,CASSERLAFNYEQYF
15,TRBJ2-1,TRBV28,CASSIPGTPYNEQFF
14,TRBJ1-2,TRBV4-1,CASSPFSGDYGYTF
16,TRBJ2-2,TRBV2,CASSEQGAPTSRELFF
12,TRBJ1-6,TRBV19,CASSPDRGLPHF
14,TRBJ2-5,TRBV28,CASRASGSAWTQYF
16,TRBJ1-5,TRBV28,CASSPQRTGVNQPQHF
16,TRBJ2-5,TRBV2,CASSEAAGLREETQYF
12,TRBJ1-5,TRBV10-3,CAISEDGQPQHF
13,TRBJ2-1,TRBV7-3,CASSLTARFEQFF
13,TRBJ2-3,TRBV12-3/TRBV12-4,CASSLLAADTQYF
10,TRBJ2-5,TRBV20-1,CSARGTSIHF
14,TRBJ2-7,TRBV5-1,CASRWSGLAGEQYF
16,TRBJ2-2,TRBV9,CASSVVSGSFTGELFF
13,TRBJ2-5,TRBV27,CASRPRDQETQYF